These 11 T cell receptor beta chains originate from one sample sequenced in a study of response to subunit inactivated influenza vaccine. TCRdb processed the RT-PCR reads anew with MiXCR; each CDR3 protein has one entry. The data contain 710,000 or so distinct CDR3 sequences, about 15% of them seen just once; the ten biggest clones take up roughly 12%. Sample: PBMCs from blood, taken 11 to 12 days after vaccination. These receptors were taken from a man between 50 and 59 years old who received an inactivated influenza vaccine.

This sequence joins TRBV6-2 or TRBV6-3 and TRBJ2-7; 10 bases line up with TRBD1. V was pared by 6 bases and J by 2 bases, with 13 bases of the junction left unmatched. This CDR3 is 17 amino acids long. Per the germline V gene, CDR1 is MNHEY and CDR2 is SVGEGT. The chain's CDR3 is CASSYRRDRGSTYEQYF. The CDR3 coding sequence is TGTGCCAGCAGCTACAGACGGGACAGGGGATCAACCTACGAGCAGTACTTC.

CDR3 nucleotides: TGCAGTGCTAGTGGCCAGGGAGTAAAGACCCAGTACTTC. Residues: CSASGQGVKTQYF. This chain links TRBV20-1 with TRBJ2-5; D is possibly TRBD1 or TRBD2 (5 bases each). The CDR3 has 13 amino acids. With 3 bases removed from V and 6 bases from J, the gap between germline ends came to 14 bases. CDR1 is DFQATT and CDR2 is SNEGSKA in the germline V gene (reference sequence).

This chain joins TRBV21-1 and TRBJ2-7; the table's D call, TRBD2, was not checked against the DNA. TRBV21-1 is recorded as a pseudogene. This CDR3 region has 18 residues. The CDR3 DNA reads as TGTGCCAGCAGCAAAGGACGTCCCTCCCGAGGGACCGGCCACGAGCAGTACTTC. Translated, it gives CASSKGRPSRGTGHEQYF.

This clonotype was counted only a few times. J is TRBJ2-7 and V is TRBV9; TRBD1 matches 8 bases. Germline trimming cut 3 bases from V and 3 bases from J; bases unmatched to any gene: 8. The CDR3 is 15 amino acids. Germline lookup yields CDR1 SGDLS and CDR2 YYNGEE. DNA for the CDR3: TGTGCCAGCAGCGCCGGACAGGGTAGGATCTACGAGCAGTACTTC. It codes for CASSAGQGRIYEQYF.

This clonotype occurred a few times. The chain combines TRBV30 with TRBJ2-1, with D hard to call. Germline V lookup: CDR1 GTSNPN, CDR2 SVGIG (reference sequence). This CDR3 has 16 amino acids. The V gene lost 2 bases and the J gene lost 0 bases, with 14 bases spanning the gap. The CDR3 sequence is CAWSYEDGSSYNEQFF. Written as DNA, the CDR3 is TGTGCCTGGAGTTACGAGGACGGAAGCTCCTACAATGAGCAGTTCTTC. The whole variable domain, remainder taken from reference TRBV30 and TRBJ2-1, is SQTIHQWPATLVQPVGSPLSLECTVEGTSNPNLYWYRQAAGRGLQLLFYSVGIGQISSEVPQNLSASRPQDRQFILSSKKLLLSDSGFYLCAWSYEDGSSYNEQFFGPGTRLTVL.

Only a few counts were recorded for this clonotype. The CDR3 here is CSCERTPSTDTQYF. In DNA form, the CDR3 reads TGCAGCTGCGAAAGGACTCCTAGCACAGATACGCAGTATTTT. The gene calls are TRBV29-1 and TRBJ2-3, with D possibly TRBD2 on 5 matching bases. Trimming left V 8 bases short and J 0 bases short, with 15 bases between. The CDR3 has 14 residues. Per the germline V gene, CDR1 is SQVTM and CDR2 is ANQGSEA.

The V call is TRBV14, the J call TRBJ2-2; TRBD2 agrees at 10 bases. This CDR3 spans 19 amino acids. V shed 1 base and J 0 bases; nucleotides not matched to a gene: 8. Per germline, CDR1 SGHDN and CDR2 FVKESK. Written as DNA, the CDR3 is TGTGCCAGCAGCCAAGGACTAGCGGGTTGGTTCGCGAACACCGGGGAGCTGTTTTTT. Translation: CASSQGLAGWFANTGELFF.

This clonotype was counted only a few times. The gene calls are TRBV20-1 and TRBJ2-1; D remains ambiguous. Germline CDR1 and CDR2: DFQATT and SNEGSKA (reference sequence). The V end lost 6 bases, the J end lost 9 bases, and 9 bases lay between the germline ends. CDR3 length: 10 residues. In nucleotides, the CDR3 is TGCAGTGCGCGGCCGTCTGAGCAGTTCTTC. Translated: CSARPSEQFF.

The chain joins TRBV15 to TRBJ1-2, with 10 bases that match TRBD1. Germline V gene data show CDR1 as LNHNV and CDR2 as YYDKDF (reference sequence). This CDR3 contains 15 residues. J lost 5 bases, V lost 4 bases, and 7 bases had no gene match. CDR3 region: CATSIGQGDLYGYTF. The CDR3 DNA reads TGTGCCACCAGCATAGGACAGGGGGACCTTTATGGCTACACCTTC.

This clonotype appeared a few times. V gene TRBV9 combines with J gene TRBJ2-7; D may be TRBD2 (6 bases). The CDR3 runs 15 residues. Germline V CDR1 and CDR2: SGDLS, YYNGEE. The V end was cut by 4 bases, the J end by 2 bases, with 16 bases between. DNA for the CDR3: TGTGCCAGCAGCCCCTGGTTGGAGGGAACCTACGAGCAGTACTTC. The encoded protein is CASSPWLEGTYEQYF.

This clonotype occurred a few times. The V call is TRBV2, the J call TRBJ2-1, with D possibly TRBD2 on 5 matching bases. Trimming cost V 1 base and J 0 bases, with 16 bases left between them. This CDR3 has 18 residues. CDR1 is SNHLY, CDR2 FYNNEI, per germline. The CDR3 DNA follows: TGTGCCAGCAGTGAAGAGGCCGAGAGGGCCCTCTCCTACAATGAGCAGTTCTTC. Its protein product is CASSEEAERALSYNEQFF.